The rows below give T cell receptor beta chains drawn from one sample of a study of shared clonotypes between healthy human individuals. Libraries were prepared by immunoSEQ multiplex PCR; TCRdb keeps only in-frame clonotypes and omits some of them. The sample includes more than 2 million clones, about 95% of them seen just once. Input material: naive CD8+ T cells sorted from blood. These receptors were obtained from a man aged 18 to 35 in good health. The CDR3 runs from the conserved cysteine through the conserved F or W. Each record gives: V gene, clone size, D gene, J gene, CDR3 DNA, CDR3 protein. D genes are given only for firm matches. Not all rows give a size; the values are once, few, many and, for expanded clones, a class.

>TRBV19|-|-|TRBJ2-7
TGTGCCAGTAGTATGGGCACCGGCTCCTACGAGCAGTACTTC
CASSMGTGSYEQYF
>TRBV9|-|-|TRBJ2-7
TGTGCCAGCAGGTTGGCCTCTGGGGGCAGCGAGCAGTACTTC
CASRLASGGSEQYF
>TRBV11-3|-|-|TRBJ2-2
TGTGCCAGCGCACTCGCAGGGGGGACCGGGGAGCTGTTTTTT
CASALAGGTGELFF
>TRBV7-9|-|TRBD2|TRBJ2-7
TGTGCCAGCAGCCAAAAGTCCGGGACTACCGACTACGAGCAGTACTTC
CASSQKSGTTDYEQYF
>TRBV5-1|-|TRBD2|TRBJ2-1
TGCGCCAGCAGCTTAGTAGCGGGCCTTAGCTCCTACAATGAGCAGTTCTTC
CASSLVAGLSSYNEQFF
>TRBV13|-|-|TRBJ1-2
TGTGCCAGCAGCTTGGGACGTTCTAACTATGGCTACACCTTC
CASSLGRSNYGYTF
>TRBV5-8|-|-|TRBJ1-2
TGTGCCAGCAGCCTACTCGACAGCCCTGATGGGGGCTACACCTTC
CASSLLDSPDGGYTF
>TRBV2|-|-|TRBJ2-7
TGTGCCAGCAGTGAATCCGGGTTAGGAGACTTC
CASSESGLGDF
>TRBV5-6|-|TRBD1|TRBJ2-5
TGTGCCAGCAGCTTGGCGCAGGGGGTAGAGACCCAGTACTTC
CASSLAQGVETQYF
>TRBV10-1|-|TRBD1|TRBJ2-7
TGCGCCAGCAGTGAGTCGACAGGGTCGGGCGAGCAGTACTTC
CASSESTGSGEQYF
>TRBV7-8|-|TRBD2|TRBJ2-1
TGTGCCAGCAGCTTAGGACTAGCGGGAGCCGAATCCTACTACAATGAGCAGTTCTTC
CASSLGLAGAESYYNEQFF
>TRBV7-6|once|-|TRBJ2-7
TGTGCCAGCAGCCCCCCCGGGGGCGAGCAGTACTTC
CASSPPGGEQYF
>TRBV5-4|-|-|TRBJ2-7
TGTGCCAGCAGCACCTCCTCCTACGAGCAGTACTTC
CASSTSSYEQYF
>TRBV13|-|TRBD2|TRBJ2-1
TGTGCCAGCAGCTGGGGGGGACTAGCGGGGCACAATGAGCAGTTCTTC
CASSWGGLAGHNEQFF
>TRBV7-2|-|TRBD2|TRBJ2-1
TGTGCCAGCAGCTTAGCGCTAGCGGCCTTCTACAATGAGCAGTTCTTC
CASSLALAAFYNEQFF
>TRBV6-5|-|TRBD1|TRBJ2-7
TGTGCCAGCAGCCCGACAGGGCCTTACGAGCAGTACTTC
CASSPTGPYEQYF
>TRBV4-2|once|-|TRBJ1-1
TGTGCCAGCAGCCCTCAGCTTTCATTGAACACTGAAGCTTTCTTT
CASSPQLSLNTEAFF
>TRBV7-6|-|-|TRBJ1-3
TGTGCCAGCAGCCCATCCGCGGGGGGCTCTGGAAACACCATATATTTT
CASSPSAGGSGNTIYF
>TRBV27|once|-|TRBJ1-2
TGTGCCAGCAGTGCCTCCCGACAGTCCTTCTATGGCTACACCTTC
CASSASRQSFYGYTF
>TRBV6-6|-|TRBD2|TRBJ2-3
TGTGCCAGCAGACCCCGAGGAGCGGAGCGGGGAGATACGCAGTATTTT
CASRPRGAERGDTQYF
>TRBV5-1|-|TRBD2|TRBJ2-1
TGCGCCAGCAGCCTAGTGGAAACTCGACTAGCGGGGTCCTACAATGAGCAGTTCTTC
CASSLVETRLAGSYNEQFF
>TRBV27|-|TRBD2|TRBJ2-7
TGTGCCAGCAGTAGGGCGGGGGCCTACGAGCAGTACTTC
CASSRAGAYEQYF
>TRBV2|-|-|TRBJ1-4
TGTGCCAGCACCCCGCGGCAGGAGAATGAAAAACTGTTTTTT
CASTPRQENEKLFF
>TRBV9|once|-|TRBJ2-1
TGTGCCAGCAGCCCACGAGGTAGCGGAAGCTCCTACAATGAGCAGTTCTTC
CASSPRGSGSSYNEQFF
>TRBV5-5|-|TRBD1|TRBJ1-2
TGTGCCAGCAGTTTCGGGACAGACTATGGCTACACCTTC
CASSFGTDYGYTF
>TRBV5-1|-|-|TRBJ2-3
TGCGCCAGCAGCTTGGCGGGACGTTGGCTAGATACGCAGTATTTT
CASSLAGRWLDTQYF
>TRBV28|-|TRBD1|TRBJ1-4
TGTGCCAGCAGTTCGATGACAGGGGGGACTAATGAAAAACTGTTTTTT
CASSSMTGGTNEKLFF
>TRBV6-5|once|TRBD2|TRBJ2-7
TGTGCCAGCAGTTCAACTAGCGGCCAAACCTACGAGCAGTACTTC
CASSSTSGQTYEQYF
>TRBV29-1|once|-|TRBJ2-7
TGCAGCGTTGAGGGCATGACCTACGAGCAGTACTTC
CSVEGMTYEQYF
>TRBV10-3|few|TRBD2|TRBJ2-1
TGTGCCATCAGTGAGTCGAAAGCTAGCGGGGACTACAATGAGCAGTTCTTC
CAISESKASGDYNEQFF
>TRBV18|-|TRBD1|TRBJ2-7
TGTGCCAGCTCACCACGGAAAGGGACAGCCTCCTACGAGCAGTACTTC
CASSPRKGTASYEQYF